This TCR beta chain was captured in a study of human T cells and chemical hapten exposure. Study summary: 2% DPC applied to a roughly 2 cm by roughly 2 cm arm area sensitized donors. Upper back patch tests used 0.01% DPC, scored after 6 days.

Time point of the sample: patch test 2, 6 weeks after DPC sensitization. Treatment denoted: therapeutic diphenylcyclopropenone sensitization with weekly scalp DPC. MiXCR, applied by TCRdb to the RACE reads, yields one record per CDR3 protein. In the table there are just over 350,000 distinct CDR3 sequences, about 6% of which are singletons. This clonotype has only a few counts. Its matching antigen is unknown. The ends were cut back, 5 bases at V and 8 bases at J, with 19 bases in the middle. The germline gives CDR1 LGHNA, CDR2 YSLEER. The CDR3 covers 15 residues. Study findings and constraints: The study found that PT1 expanded TCR counts correlated positively with patch test score. Alopecia in all donors means immunity may differ from healthy individuals.

This chain connects TRBV4-3 to TRBJ2-1, with D possibly matching TRBD2 (5 bases). The clonotype comes from a woman between 18 and 29 years old with alopecia areata. Some clones in this sample may be carry-over from other donors' samples. The source material was whole blood, sampled in connection with sensitization to the hapten diphenylcyclopropenone (DPC). CDR3 protein: CASSDRGLGRDEQFF. CDR3 bases: TGCGCCAGCAGCGACCGGGGTCTAGGAAGGGATGAGCAGTTCTTC.